Listed below are T cell receptor beta chains from one sample, sequenced in a study of molecular identifiers for immune sequencing clone quantification. In TCRdb, the PCR reads were re-called with MiXCR into one record per CDR3 protein. Of about 630,000 distinct CDR3 sequences listed, 25% are singletons. Sequenced: naive CD8+ T cells from blood, with Jurkat cell RNA spiked in. These receptors were taken from a human donor in good health. Some libraries in this study had Jurkat cell RNA spiked in. The CDR3 runs from the conserved cysteine through the conserved F or W. A D gene is named only where the DNA matches it firmly. Size values are once, few and many counts, or a class for expanded clones, and some rows have none.

v_call	j_call	clone_size	d_call	cdr3_nt	cdr3_aa
TRBV28	TRBJ2-1	many	-	TGTGCCAGCAGTCTCTCCAGGTCCTCCTACAATGAGCAGTTCTTC	CASSLSRSSYNEQFF
TRBV12-3/TRBV12-4	TRBJ1-1	-	TRBD1	TGTGCCAGCAAACTCGACAGGGGCACTGATGCTTTCTTT	CASKLDRGTDAFF
TRBV2	TRBJ1-5	-	-	TGTGCCAGCGATGACAGGCCGTTTGGTCCCCAGCATTTT	CASDDRPFGPQHF
TRBV7-9	TRBJ2-3	-	TRBD2	TGTGCCAGCAGCACCACTAGCGGGGGGTTCTCAGATACGCAGTATTTT	CASSTTSGGFSDTQYF
TRBV30	TRBJ2-7	-	-	TGCGCCTGGAGTATCGACCGAGCCGCGGGGTACGAGCAGTACTTC	CAWSIDRAAGYEQYF
TRBV3-1	TRBJ2-1	-	TRBD2	TGTGCCAGCAGCTTACCGGGACTAGCGGCCAGGAATGAGCAGTTCTTC	CASSLPGLAARNEQFF
TRBV5-1	TRBJ1-1	many	TRBD1	TGCGCCAGCAGCTTGGACCTCGGACAGGCGGAAGCTTTCTTT	CASSLDLGQAEAFF
TRBV4-1	TRBJ2-7	many	-	TGCGCCAGCAGCCACGGGACGTCAAGCTCCTACGAGCAGTACTTC	CASSHGTSSSYEQYF
TRBV6-6	TRBJ2-7	few	-	TGTGCCAGCAGTTACGACGATCAGATATACGAGCAGTACTTC	CASSYDDQIYEQYF
TRBV7-9	TRBJ2-2	few	-	TGTGCCAGCAGCTTAGTTGCCAGCACGGCCGGGGAGCTGTTTTTT	CASSLVASTAGELFF
TRBV29-1	TRBJ2-2	-	-	TGCAGCGTTCCCAGGGGAAAAGGGGAGCTGTTTTTT	CSVPRGKGELFF
TRBV4-2	TRBJ2-7	-	-	TGTGCCAGCAGCCAAGCTTCCAACTACGAGCAGTACTTC	CASSQASNYEQYF
TRBV7-6	TRBJ2-7	many	TRBD2	TGTGCCAGCACCCCAAGTCCCTTAGCGGGAATAAGGTTGGGCGAGCAGTACTTC	CASTPSPLAGIRLGEQYF
TRBV9	TRBJ1-1	few	TRBD1	TGTGCCAGCAGCTCTCGACAGGGGGCCGGGACTGAAGCTTTCTTT	CASSSRQGAGTEAFF
TRBV28	TRBJ1-5	-	-	TGTGCCAGCAGTTTACAGTTGAGCAATCAGCCCCAGCATTTT	CASSLQLSNQPQHF
TRBV6-6	TRBJ2-2	-	TRBD2	TGTGCCAGCAGTTTTAGCGGGGGAGGAGGAACCGGGGAGCTGTTTTTT	CASSFSGGGGTGELFF
TRBV4-3	TRBJ2-1	few	-	TGCGCCAGCAGCCAAGACGAAGGATATGAGCAGTTCTTC	CASSQDEGYEQFF
TRBV4-1	TRBJ1-6	many	-	TGCGCCAGCAGCTCTCAGGGTTTTCTGGGTTATAATTCACCCCTCCACTTT	CASSSQGFLGYNSPLHF
TRBV6-5	TRBJ2-3	many	-	TGTGCCAGCACTAGTTCAGCAGATACGCAGTATTTT	CASTSSADTQYF
TRBV6-1	TRBJ1-1	few	-	TGTGCCAGCGCAAAGACGGTGAACACTGAAGCTTTCTTT	CASAKTVNTEAFF
TRBV5-1	TRBJ2-3	few	TRBD2	TGCGCCAGCAGCTTGGAGGGTAGCGGGGGGGTAACAGATACGCAGTATTTT	CASSLEGSGGVTDTQYF
TRBV7-2	TRBJ2-7	few	-	TGTGCCAGCAGCTTCGAGGATTTCGGGGGTTACGAGCAGTACTTC	CASSFEDFGGYEQYF
TRBV4-2	TRBJ1-5	few	-	TGTGCCAGCAGCCAAGCGGATAGCAATCAGCCCCAGCATTTT	CASSQADSNQPQHF
TRBV6-5	TRBJ2-7	-	-	TGTGCCAGCAGTTACTCGAATCCGGGTGCGGGCTGCGAGCAGTACTTC	CASSYSNPGAGCEQYF
TRBV3-1	TRBJ1-3	-	TRBD1	TGTGCCAGCAGCCACCGTAACCCAGGGGGCGTCTCTGGAAACACCATATATTTT	CASSHRNPGGVSGNTIYF
TRBV20-1	TRBJ2-2	few	-	TGCAGTGCAGAGCCCAGGGATTGGGACGGGGAGCTGTTTTTT	CSAEPRDWDGELFF
TRBV6-2/TRBV6-3	TRBJ2-7	few	TRBD1	TGTGCCAGCAGGCCACGTAGAGGGACAGTTCTGGACTACGAGCAGTACTTC	CASRPRRGTVLDYEQYF
TRBV19	TRBJ2-3	few	-	TGTGCCAGTAGTGCCCTGTGGGGGGTGGATACGCAGTATTTT	CASSALWGVDTQYF
TRBV6-5	TRBJ1-5	-	-	TGTGCCACCCGGACGGAGAATCAGCCCCAGCATTTT	CATRTENQPQHF
TRBV13	TRBJ1-2	few	TRBD1	TGTGCCAGCAGCTTAGAGGGACAGCCAAACTATGGCTACACCTTC	CASSLEGQPNYGYTF
TRBV20-1	TRBJ2-7	few	-	TGCAGTGCTAGCGGGAGCCATACCTACGAGCAGTACTTC	CSASGSHTYEQYF
TRBV4-1	TRBJ1-1	-	-	TGCGCCAGCGCCTCAGGGGACTCACCAGCCTACTCCACTGAAGCTTTCTTT	CASASGDSPAYSTEAFF
TRBV20-1	TRBJ2-3	many	TRBD2	TGCAGTGCTAGAGATTTGGCTAGCGGGACTAGCACAGATACGCAGTATTTT	CSARDLASGTSTDTQYF
TRBV29-1	TRBJ1-1	many	TRBD1	TGCAGCGTAAGGGGACAGGATCCCACTGAAGCTTTCTTT	CSVRGQDPTEAFF
TRBV5-6	TRBJ2-7	-	TRBD1	TGTGCCGGCAGCCCCGGGACAGTTACCTACGAGCAGTACTTC	CAGSPGTVTYEQYF
TRBV3-1	TRBJ2-7	few	-	TGTGCCAGCAGCCAAGATCAATTCAAGGCGGAGACCTACGAGCAGTACTTC	CASSQDQFKAETYEQYF